This paragraph covers one TCR beta chain sequence. These data originate in a study of OX40 agonist ivuxolimab in advanced cancers. Assay: immunoSEQ multiplex PCR; the TCRdb copy retains only in-frame clones and omits some. The repertoire has tens of thousands of clones, 85% to 90% of them found once; the top ten carry 6.5%. V lost 6 bases to trimming and J lost 3 bases, with 14 bases between them. Germline assignment: CDR1 KGHSH and CDR2 LQKENI. The CDR3 totals 14 residues. The sequencing used CD4+ or CD8+ T cells sorted from blood, collected in a trial of the OX40 agonist ivuxolimab. This TCR was recovered from an adult with an advanced solid tumor such as melanoma, head and neck, liver or kidney cancer. The chain uses TRBV18 and TRBJ1-1; D is ambiguous. CDR3 nucleotides: TGTGCCAGCTCCCTAGTATCCGAGGACACTGAAGCTTTCTTT. Translated: CASSLVSEDTEAFF.